The 31 T cell receptor beta chains in this list originate from one sample, sequenced in a study of blood T cells in healthy people across ages. Alongside a J-beta primer mix, a sample-barcoded 5' primer served in a second PCR lasting about 7 to 11 cycles. MiXCR, run by TCRdb on the 5' RACE reads, gives a single entry per CDR3 protein. The data show 650,000 to 800,000 distinct CDR3 sequences, with around 43% seen just once and about a fifth held by the top ten. The sequencing input was blood. These receptors were obtained from a man in his 60s in good health.

This clonotype came up once. The CDR3 here is CASSLAGQGGTGANVLTF. The CDR3 nucleotides read TGCGCCAGCAGCTTGGCCGGACAGGGAGGGACTGGGGCCAACGTCCTGACTTTC. The V gene is TRBV5-1, the J gene TRBJ2-6, with D tentatively TRBD1 (8 bases). The CDR3 contains 18 residues. Germline loops: CDR1 SGHRS, CDR2 YFSETQ. Trimming removed 0 bases at V and 2 bases at J, with 15 bases between. Complete variable domain (other parts from reference TRBV5-1 and TRBJ2-6): KAGVTQTPRYLIKTRGQQVTLSCSPISGHRSVSWYQQTPGQGLQFLFEYFSETQRNKGNFPGRFSGRQFSNSRSEMNVSTLELGDSALYLCASSLAGQGGTGANVLTFGAGSRLTVL.

This clonotype was observed a handful of times. The chain has TRBV7-2 and TRBJ2-5; D ambiguous. Per germline, CDR1 SGHTA and CDR2 FQGNSA. Between the trimmed V and J ends, which lost 4 bases and 2 bases, there was a span of 11 bases. The CDR3 loop spans 14 amino acids. The DNA for the CDR3 is TGTGCCAGCAGCTCCGCCATGGCTCAAGAGACCCAGTACTTC. Residues: CASSSAMAQETQYF.

This clonotype was observed a handful of times. The CDR3 here is CASSLVGGTAYEQYF. As DNA, the CDR3 is TGCGCCAGCAGCTTGGTAGGAGGGACAGCCTACGAGCAGTACTTC. This chain connects TRBV5-1 to TRBJ2-7, with D possibly matching TRBD1 (7 bases). The V and J ends lost 0 bases and 2 bases respectively, with 12 bases between them. There are 15 residues in the CDR3. Germline values: CDR1 SGHRS, CDR2 YFSETQ.

The genes are TRBV6-6 and TRBJ1-5; unclear D gene. V lost 10 bases and J 6 bases, leaving 19 bases between the germline ends. The CDR3 loop spans 14 amino acids. Germline V gene lookup returns CDR1 MNHNY and CDR2 SVGAGI (reference sequence). This CDR3 is CATWSNEAFQPQHF. CDR3 DNA sequence: TGTGCCACCTGGTCCAACGAGGCATTTCAGCCCCAGCATTTT.

The chain carries TRBV5-1 and TRBJ2-1; D possibly matches TRBD1 or TRBD2 (5 bases each). Germline values: CDR1 SGHRS, CDR2 YFSETQ. Trimming pared 10 bases from V and 8 bases from J, leaving 19 bases between. This CDR3 is 13 amino acids long. The CDR3 coding sequence is TGCGCCTCCGGGGACCCCCGTTTCGATGAGCAGTTCTTC. Protein product: CASGDPRFDEQFF.

This rearrangement joins TRBV15 to TRBJ2-1; 12 bases agree with TRBD2. From germline, CDR1 is LNHNV and CDR2 YYDKDF (reference sequence). With 3 bases clipped from V and 2 bases from J, the junction kept 5 bases outside the gene matches. The CDR3 runs 17 residues. The CDR3 here is CATSRGSSGGAYNEQFF. The CDR3 DNA reads TGTGCCACCAGCAGGGGATCTAGCGGGGGGGCCTACAATGAGCAGTTCTTC.

The CDR3 spells CAIRQPTSSYEQYF. CDR3 coding DNA: TGTGCCATCCGCCAGCCTACTAGTTCCTACGAGCAGTACTTC. V gene TRBV10-3 combines with J gene TRBJ2-7; weak D call: TRBD2 (5 bases). This CDR3 is 14 amino acids long. Trimming stripped 8 bases from V and 1 base from J, with 15 bases between. CDR1 ENHRY and CDR2 SYGVKD come from the germline V gene.

This clonotype was seen a few times. This chain connects TRBV10-3 to TRBJ1-2, with D possibly TRBD1 on 6 matching bases. Germline V lookup: CDR1 ENHRY, CDR2 SYGVKD. The CDR3 sequence is 12 residues long. V was pared by 11 bases and J by 3 bases, with 13 bases between. CDR3: CAFGRQDYGYTF. CDR3 DNA: TGTGCCTTCGGTAGACAGGACTATGGCTACACCTTC.

This clonotype was recorded a few times. The V gene is TRBV5-1, the J gene TRBJ2-5, with a possible D match to TRBD2 (6 bases). CDR1 and CDR2 (germline): SGHRS, YFSETQ. This CDR3 is built from 13 residues. V lost 0 bases and J lost 11, with 14 bases in between. The CDR3 protein is CASSLGGSREQYF. The DNA of the CDR3 is TGCGCCAGCAGCTTGGGGGGCTCCCGGGAGCAGTACTTC.

J is TRBJ2-3 and V is TRBV5-8, with D possibly being TRBD1 (5 bases). The CDR3 spans 15 residues. Germline V gives CDR1 SGHTS, CDR2 YDEGEE. Deletions cut 4 bases from V and 3 bases from J, with 15 bases between. CDR3 in DNA: TGTGCCAGCAGCCTGACAGCGCACCGAACAGATACGCAGTATTTT. Protein: CASSLTAHRTDTQYF.

This clonotype was detected a few times. The chain is built from TRBV29-1 and TRBJ2-1; D gene unclear. CDR3 length: 14 amino acids. Trimming removed 1 base at V and 6 bases at J, with 13 bases between. Germline CDR1 reads SQVTM; CDR2 reads ANQGSEA. CDR3 nucleotides: TGCAGCGTTGAAGTAATGGAAGGACCCAATGAGCAGTTCTTC. It translates to CSVEVMEGPNEQFF.

CDR3 protein: CAISWTDRSYEQYF. The CDR3 nucleotides are TGTGCCATCAGTTGGACCGACCGATCTTACGAGCAGTACTTC. V and J are TRBV10-3 and TRBJ2-7; D not resolved. Germline CDR1 reads ENHRY; CDR2 reads SYGVKD. Trimming cost V 5 bases and J 4 bases, with 15 bases left between them. The CDR3 has 14 residues.

This chain connects TRBV15 to TRBJ1-4; D call uncertain. The CDR3 loop spans 14 amino acids. V lost 1 base and J 7 bases, leaving 10 bases between the germline ends. From germline, CDR1 is LNHNV and CDR2 YYDKDF (reference sequence). DNA for the CDR3: TGTGCCACCAGCAGAGTCGATTCTAGTGAAAAACTGTTTTTT. This gives the protein CATSRVDSSEKLFF.

This clonotype was detected only a few times. J is TRBJ1-5 and V is TRBV7-2; D gene uncertain. The germline gives CDR1 SGHTA, CDR2 FQGNSA. The CDR3 is 15 residues long. V was shortened by 5 bases and J by 2 bases, with 13 bases between the two germline ends. CDR3 sequence reads: CASSISDGGNQPQHF. The CDR3 nucleotides read TGTGCCAGCAGCATATCGGACGGTGGCAATCAGCCCCAGCATTTT.

This chain links TRBV20-1 with TRBJ2-3; 8 bases line up with TRBD2. The CDR3 runs to 16 residues. V trimming: 0 bases; J trimming: 1 base; junction bases outside the gene matches: 6. Germline V gene lookup returns CDR1 DFQATT and CDR2 SNEGSKA (reference sequence). CDR3 sequence (DNA): TGCAGTGCTAGAGATCTGGAAGCGGGGGGCACAGATACGCAGTATTTT. Amino acids: CSARDLEAGGTDTQYF.

The gene calls are TRBV20-1 and TRBJ2-7; tentative D call: TRBD2 (5 bases). CDR1 is DFQATT, CDR2 SNEGSKA, per germline (reference sequence). V lost 3 bases and J 3 bases, leaving 15 bases between the germline ends. This CDR3 is built from 14 residues. The CDR3 region has the DNA TGCAGTGCTAGCCCGGCCGGGGAGTACTACGAGCAGTACTTC. It is translated as CSASPAGEYYEQYF.

CDR3 sequence: CASNKLGDEQFF. The CDR3 coding sequence is TGCGCCAGCAACAAGCTAGGGGATGAGCAGTTCTTC. This chain joins TRBV5-1 and TRBJ2-1; weak D call: TRBD1 (5 bases). This CDR3 is built from 12 residues. Trimming shortened V by 6 bases and J by 8 bases, and 12 bases separated the two germline ends. CDR1 is SGHRS and CDR2 is YFSETQ in the germline V gene.

In its sample, this clonotype was seen a few times. The chain carries TRBV25-1 and TRBJ2-1; 9 bases are shared with TRBD1. The CDR3 covers 18 residues. With V trimmed by 4 bases and J by 0 bases, 10 bases remained unmatched. Germline CDR1 is MGHDK and CDR2 is SYGVNS. CDR3 sequence: CASSGSVGQGYSYNEQFF. In nucleotides, the CDR3 is TGTGCCAGCAGTGGTTCCGTAGGACAGGGGTACTCCTACAATGAGCAGTTCTTC.

This clonotype was counted ten times or more. The chain combines TRBV20-1 with TRBJ2-3, with D maybe TRBD2 (6 bases). CDR1 DFQATT and CDR2 SNEGSKA come from the germline V gene (reference sequence). V lost 1 base and J 5 bases, leaving 16 bases between the germline ends. The length of the CDR3 is 15 residues. This CDR3 is CSARVWRPGGDTQYF. In DNA, the CDR3 is TGCAGTGCTAGAGTCTGGCGCCCCGGGGGAGATACGCAGTATTTT.

This clonotype has more than one count but fewer than ten. The rearrangement links TRBV11-2 to TRBJ2-3; TRBD1 might be the D (6 bases). V was clipped by 5 bases and J by 2 bases, with 17 bases between them. CDR3 length equals 16 residues. Germline CDR1 and CDR2: SGHAT and FQNNGV. CDR3 coding DNA: TGTGCCAGCAGCATAGGAGTGAACAGGGTCACAGATACGCAGTATTTT. Translation gives CASSIGVNRVTDTQYF.

This clonotype was detected once. The chain employs TRBV12-3 or TRBV12-4 and TRBJ1-2; D perhaps matches TRBD1 (6 bases). Trimming took 1 base from V and 4 from J, leaving 19 bases between them. The CDR3 extends over 17 amino acids. CDR3 DNA: TGTGCCAGCAGTTTAGGGATCGGGACATTCATTAGCTATGGCTACACCTTC. Its translation is CASSLGIGTFISYGYTF.

This clonotype was counted between two and nine times. The chain uses TRBV7-2 and TRBJ2-4, with 9 positions matching TRBD1. V gave up 0 bases and J gave up 6 bases; unmatched junction bases: 3. CDR3 length equals 15 residues. The germline V gene has CDR1 SGHTA and CDR2 FQGNSA. For the CDR3, the DNA is TGTGCCAGCAGCTTAGCCCGGGACAGGGTAAACATTCAGTACTTC. It encodes CASSLARDRVNIQYF.

V and J are TRBV5-6 and TRBJ1-2; D uncertain. The CDR3 loop spans 14 amino acids. Germline V gives CDR1 SGHDT, CDR2 YYEEEE. V was cut by 0 bases and J by 4 bases, with 10 bases left in between. This chain's CDR3 is CASSLAKAPYGYTF. The CDR3 region has the DNA TGTGCCAGCAGCTTGGCCAAAGCTCCCTATGGCTACACCTTC. Filled out from reference TRBV5-6 and TRBJ1-2, the complete variable domain reads DAGVTQSPTHLIKTRGQQVTLRCSPKSGHDTVSWYQQALGQGPQFIFQYYEEEERQRGNFPDRFSGHQFPNYSSELNVNALLLGDSALYLCASSLAKAPYGYTFGSGTRLTVV.

This clonotype was seen only a few times. The rearrangement links TRBV3-1 to TRBJ2-5, with TRBD2 matching over 10 bases. CDR3 size: 16 residues. The germline CDR1 and CDR2 sequences are LGHDT and YNNKEL (reference sequence). Trimming took 0 bases from V and 6 from J; bases not matched to a gene: 7. The CDR3 DNA reads as TGTGCCAGCAGCCAAGATGGGGGGACTAGCGCGCAGACCCAGTACTTC. Its protein is CASSQDGGTSAQTQYF.

As concerns this clonotype: This may come from a read error, since a much larger clone is one base off. The V gene is TRBV10-1, the J gene TRBJ1-5; D not certain. The CDR3 consists of 13 residues. CDR1 is WNHNN and CDR2 is SYGVQD in the germline V gene (reference sequence). This chain's CDR3 is CASGEDISQPQHF. In DNA form, the CDR3 reads TGCGCCAGCGGTGAAGATATATCTCAGCCCCAGCATTTT.

The chain recombines TRBV18 with TRBJ2-5; no firm D call. The CDR3 has 13 residues. Germline V gives CDR1 KGHSH, CDR2 LQKENI. The DNA for the CDR3 is TGTGCTTCGCTGAAGAGGACCCAAGAGACCCAGTACTTC. It specifies CASLKRTQETQYF.

The CDR3, as DNA: TGTGCCAGCAACCCGCGGGCAGGATACAATGAGCAGTTCTTC. Translating gives CASNPRAGYNEQFF. V and J are TRBV12-3 or TRBV12-4 and TRBJ2-1, with a weak D call TRBD2 (5 bases). This CDR3 comprises 14 residues. V was pared by 7 bases and J by 4 bases, with 14 bases between.

This clonotype came up many times. The genes are TRBV6-1 and TRBJ2-1; TRBD1 is a possible D gene (5 bases). The CDR3 runs to 14 residues. V was shortened by 3 bases and J by 9 bases, with 15 bases between the two germline ends. Germline V CDR1 and CDR2: MNHNS, SASEGT. The CDR3 nucleotides are TGTGCCAGCAGTGATGGCAGGGCTTCAGCTGAGCAGTTCTTC. Translation gives CASSDGRASAEQFF.

The rearrangement links TRBV7-2 to TRBJ2-3; 8 bases align to TRBD2. This CDR3 contains 16 residues. Germline lookup yields CDR1 SGHTA and CDR2 FQGNSA. Trimming removed 1 base from V and 3 bases from J; junction bases left unmatched: 6. The DNA of the CDR3 is TGTGCCAGCAGCTTAGGGGTCGGGGGGGAAACAGATACGCAGTATTTT. Amino acids: CASSLGVGGETDTQYF.

This rearrangement joins TRBV4-2 to TRBJ1-5; D perhaps matches TRBD1 (5 bases). This CDR3 is 16 amino acids long. The germline gives CDR1 LGHNA, CDR2 YNFKEQ. The V and J ends lost 0 bases and 6 bases respectively, with 15 bases between them. The CDR3 protein is CASSQDWGQGGQPQHF. The CDR3, as DNA: TGTGCCAGCAGCCAAGATTGGGGCCAGGGAGGTCAGCCCCAGCATTTT.

As for this clonotype: At one boundary the junction diverges from the germline segment, which might be a read error. The CDR3 DNA follows: TGTGCCAGCAGTCCCAGCTACGTGCAGTACTTC. It specifies CASSPSYVQYF. The J gene is TRBJ2-1, the V gene TRBV12-3 or TRBV12-4; no clear D. The DNA end lines up better with TRBJ2-7; the J call may be wrong. CDR3 size: 11 residues.